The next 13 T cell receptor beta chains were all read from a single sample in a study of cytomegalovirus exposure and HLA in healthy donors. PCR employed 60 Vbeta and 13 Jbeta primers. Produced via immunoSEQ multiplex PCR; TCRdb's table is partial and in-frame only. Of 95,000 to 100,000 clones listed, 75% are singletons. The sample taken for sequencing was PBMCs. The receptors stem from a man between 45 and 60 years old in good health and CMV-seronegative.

The chain's CDR3 is CASSLGGGQETQYF. The CDR3 DNA sequence: TGTGCCAGCAGCTTAGGTGGGGGACAGGAGACCCAGTACTTC. V and J are TRBV7-2 and TRBJ2-5, with TRBD1 identical over 7 bases. The CDR3 has 14 residues. J was trimmed by 5 bases and V by 1 base; bases with no gene match: 4. Germline CDR1 SGHTA, CDR2 FQGNSA.

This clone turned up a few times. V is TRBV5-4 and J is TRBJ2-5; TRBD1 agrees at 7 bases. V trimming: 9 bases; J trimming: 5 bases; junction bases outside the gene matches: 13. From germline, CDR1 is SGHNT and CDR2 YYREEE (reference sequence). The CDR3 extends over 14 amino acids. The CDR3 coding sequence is TGTGCCACCAAGCGGCAGGGGGTATCGGAGACCCAGTACTTC. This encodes CATKRQGVSETQYF.

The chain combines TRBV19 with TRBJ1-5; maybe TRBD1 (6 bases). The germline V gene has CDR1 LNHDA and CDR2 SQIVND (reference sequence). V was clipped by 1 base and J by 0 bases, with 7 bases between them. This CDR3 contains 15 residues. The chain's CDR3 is CASSIAGDSNQPQHF. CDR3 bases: TGTGCCAGTAGTATAGCAGGGGATAGCAATCAGCCCCAGCATTTT.

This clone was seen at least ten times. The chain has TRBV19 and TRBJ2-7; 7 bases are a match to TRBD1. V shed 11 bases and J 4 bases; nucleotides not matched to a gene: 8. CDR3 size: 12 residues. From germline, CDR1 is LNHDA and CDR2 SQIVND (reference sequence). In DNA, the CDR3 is TGTGCCTGCTCCGGGACAGAGTACGAGCAGTACTTC. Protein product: CACSGTEYEQYF.

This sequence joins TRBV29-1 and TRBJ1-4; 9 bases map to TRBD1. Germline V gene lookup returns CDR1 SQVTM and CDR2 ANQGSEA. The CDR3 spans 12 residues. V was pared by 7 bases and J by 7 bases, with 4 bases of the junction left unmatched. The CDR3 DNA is TGCAGCGCCCAACAGGGGGCTGAAAAACTGTTTTTT. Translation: CSAQQGAEKLFF.

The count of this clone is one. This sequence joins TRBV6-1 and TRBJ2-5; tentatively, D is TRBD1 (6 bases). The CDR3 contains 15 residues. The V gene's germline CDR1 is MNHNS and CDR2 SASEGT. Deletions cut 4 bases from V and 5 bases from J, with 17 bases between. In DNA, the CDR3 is TGTGCCAGCAGTGCCTCCGGACAGCCCGGGGAGACCCAGTACTTC. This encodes CASSASGQPGETQYF.

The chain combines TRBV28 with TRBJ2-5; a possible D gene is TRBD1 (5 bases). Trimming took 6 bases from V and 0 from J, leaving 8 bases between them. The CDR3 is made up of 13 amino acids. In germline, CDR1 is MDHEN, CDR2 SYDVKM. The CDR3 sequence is CASRRTNQETQYF. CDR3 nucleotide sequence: TGTGCCAGCAGAAGGACAAACCAAGAGACCCAGTACTTC.

CDR3 nucleotides: TGCGCCAGCGGACAGGGGGCATACACTGAAGCTTTCTTT. This codes for CASGQGAYTEAFF. The rearrangement links TRBV4-3 to TRBJ1-1; 11 bases line up with TRBD1. This CDR3 comprises 13 residues. V was clipped by 8 bases and J by 3 bases; unmatched bases: 2. CDR1 is LGHNA and CDR2 is YSLEER in the germline V gene.

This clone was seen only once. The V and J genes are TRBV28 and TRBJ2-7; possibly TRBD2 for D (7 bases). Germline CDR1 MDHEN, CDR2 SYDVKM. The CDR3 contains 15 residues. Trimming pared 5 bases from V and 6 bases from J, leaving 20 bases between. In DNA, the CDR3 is TGTGCCAGCAGTGGCGCGGGGGCGCGTATGGGCGAGCAGTACTTC. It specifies CASSGAGARMGEQYF.

CDR3 coding DNA: TGTGCCAGTAGACCGGGACTAGCGTACAATGAGCAGTTCTTC. Its translation is CASRPGLAYNEQFF. The gene calls are TRBV19 and TRBJ2-1, with 10 bases lining up with TRBD2. With V trimmed by 6 bases and J by 4 bases, 3 bases remained unmatched. CDR1 is LNHDA, CDR2 SQIVND, per germline (reference sequence). The CDR3 totals 14 residues.

The CDR3 is CASSQERQTRNYGYTF. CDR3 coding DNA: TGCGCCAGCAGCCAAGAAAGACAGACCCGTAACTATGGCTACACCTTC. The J gene is TRBJ1-2, the V gene TRBV4-1; tentative D call: TRBD1 (5 bases). The ends were cut back, 0 bases at V and 1 base at J, with 12 bases in the middle. The CDR3 totals 16 residues. CDR1 and CDR2 (germline): MGHRA, YSYEKL.

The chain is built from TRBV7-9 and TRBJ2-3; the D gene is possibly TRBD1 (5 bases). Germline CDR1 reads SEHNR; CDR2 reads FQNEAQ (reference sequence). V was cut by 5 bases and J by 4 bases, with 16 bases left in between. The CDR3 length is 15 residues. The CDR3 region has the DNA TGTGCCAGCAGCACAACGACACAGGTTGCAGATACGCAGTATTTT. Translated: CASSTTTQVADTQYF.

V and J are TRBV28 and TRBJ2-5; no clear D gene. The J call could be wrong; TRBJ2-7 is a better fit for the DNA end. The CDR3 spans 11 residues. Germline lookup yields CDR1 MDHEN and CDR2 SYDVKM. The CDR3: CASSSPREQYF. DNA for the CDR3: TGTGCCAGCAGTTCACCTCGCGAGCAGTACTTC.